Presented here are 21 T cell receptor beta chains from one specimen sequenced in a study of blood T cells in healthy people across ages. The use of a sample-barcoded 5' primer and a J-beta primer mix characterized a second PCR of 7 to 11 cycles. Each CDR3 protein is one row after TCRdb ran MiXCR on the 5' RACE reads. The table records 1.5 million to 2 million distinct CDR3 sequences, about 50% of them present only once. Sequencing was done on a sample of blood. These receptors all stem from a woman in her forties in good health.

This clonotype was counted a few times. This chain joins TRBV11-3 and TRBJ2-1; TRBD2 is a possible D gene (6 bases). The CDR3 runs to 15 residues. Deletions cut 0 bases from V and 6 bases from J, with 12 bases between. CDR1 SGHNT and CDR2 YENEEA come from the germline V gene. The chain's CDR3 is CASSLEGGGVNEQFF. In DNA, the CDR3 is TGTGCCAGCAGCTTAGAGGGAGGAGGGGTCAATGAGCAGTTCTTC. The whole variable domain, filled in from reference TRBV11-3 and TRBJ2-1, reads EAGVVQSPRYKIIEKKQPVAFWCNPISGHNTLYWYLQNLGQGPELLIRYENEEAVDDSQLPKDRFSAERLKGVDSTLKIQPAELGDSAVYLCASSLEGGGVNEQFFGPGTRLTVL.

The chain joins TRBV7-9 to TRBJ2-5; D is unresolved. Trimming took off 5 bases at V and 11 bases at J, with 15 bases between the two ends. The CDR3 covers 12 residues. CDR1 and CDR2 (germline): SEHNR, FQNEAQ (reference sequence). The DNA for the CDR3 is TGTGCCAGCAGCCTCCAACACAATGAGCAGTACTTC. This encodes CASSLQHNEQYF.

The chain has TRBV15 and TRBJ2-3; 9 bases align to TRBD2. Germline V lookup: CDR1 LNHNV, CDR2 YYDKDF (reference sequence). V shed 5 bases, J shed 4 bases, and the junction held 7 bases outside the gene matches. This CDR3 is built from 15 residues. CDR3 amino acids: CATSGWTSEADTQYF. In DNA, the CDR3 is TGTGCCACCAGCGGATGGACTAGCGAAGCAGATACGCAGTATTTT.

The chain couples TRBV18 to TRBJ2-5; 8 nucleotides agree with TRBD1. Germline CDR1 reads KGHSH; CDR2 reads LQKENI. Germline trimming cut 2 bases from V and 1 base from J; bases unmatched to any gene: 9. The CDR3 contains 17 residues. CDR3 protein: CASSPSMPGTGQETQYF. The CDR3 region has the DNA TGTGCCAGCTCACCATCGATGCCAGGGACAGGCCAAGAGACCCAGTACTTC.

The chain carries TRBV13 and TRBJ2-1; 7 nucleotides line up with TRBD1. J lost 8 bases, V lost 3 bases, and 7 bases had no gene match. CDR3 length: 14 amino acids. CDR1 is PRHDT and CDR2 is FYEKMQ in the germline V gene (reference sequence). In DNA form, the CDR3 reads TGTGCCAGCAGCTTGACAGGGCAAAGGGATGAGCAGTTCTTC. Translating it yields CASSLTGQRDEQFF.

The table lists this clonotype with a few counts. The rearrangement links TRBV7-2 to TRBJ2-3, with 9 bases that match TRBD2. This CDR3 has 14 residues. CDR1 is SGHTA, CDR2 FQGNSA, per germline. The junction had 3 bases not matched to a gene; V was cut back by 3 bases and J by 5 bases. CDR3 in amino acids: CASSLLTSGDTQYF. The CDR3, as DNA: TGTGCCAGCAGCTTGTTGACTAGCGGAGATACGCAGTATTTT.

This clonotype appeared a few times. The genes are TRBV6-5 and TRBJ1-5; D is unresolved. The V gene lost 5 bases and the J gene lost 7 bases, with 12 bases spanning the gap. In germline, CDR1 is MNHEY, CDR2 SVGAGI. The CDR3 is made up of 13 amino acids. The DNA for the CDR3 is TGTGCCAGCAGTCGGGGAGGGAGGCAGCCCCAGCATTTT. This encodes CASSRGGRQPQHF.

With regard to this clonotype: A read error may explain this, as a much larger clone is one base away. The chain employs TRBV15 and TRBJ2-7, with D possibly TRBD2 on 5 matching bases. Near its end, the DNA agrees better with TRBJ2-5, so the J call may be wrong. Germline assignment: CDR1 LNHNV and CDR2 YYDKDF (reference sequence). This CDR3 region has 14 residues. Here the CDR3 reads CATSRDPGRETQYF. In nucleotides, the CDR3 is TGTGCCACCAGCAGAGATCCGGGGAGAGAGACCCAGTACTTC.

V and J are TRBV6-1 and TRBJ2-7; D ambiguous. The V end lost 3 bases, the J end lost 3 bases, and 6 bases lay between the germline ends. In germline, CDR1 is MNHNS, CDR2 SASEGT. The CDR3 runs to 12 residues. As DNA, the CDR3 is TGTGCCAGCAGTGAGACACTCTACGAGCAGTACTTC. Residues: CASSETLYEQYF.

This rearrangement joins TRBV13 to TRBJ2-1; 15 positions match TRBD2. V gave up 5 bases and J gave up 8 bases; unmatched junction bases: 19. CDR1 and CDR2 (germline): PRHDT, FYEKMQ (reference sequence). This CDR3 has 20 amino acids. As DNA, the CDR3 is TGTGCCAGCAGCCCCCGAGGACTAGCGGGGGGGCCAGGTGAGCCCGATGAGCAGTTCTTC. Translation gives CASSPRGLAGGPGEPDEQFF. Full variable domain (missing parts from reference TRBV13 and TRBJ2-1): AAGVIQSPRHLIKEKRETATLKCYPIPRHDTVYWYQQGPGQDPQFLISFYEKMQSDKGSIPDRFSAQQFSDYHSELNMSSLELGDSALYFCASSPRGLAGGPGEPDEQFFGPGTRLTVL.

This clonotype was detected only a few times. The J gene is TRBJ2-7, the V gene TRBV6-2 or TRBV6-3; D call uncertain. The CDR3 runs to 13 residues. V lost 2 bases and J lost 2, with 7 bases in between. Germline V gives CDR1 MNHEY, CDR2 SVGEGT. The CDR3 protein is CASSYRVPYEQYF. CDR3 bases: TGTGCCAGCAGTTACAGGGTCCCCTACGAGCAGTACTTC.

The rearrangement uses TRBV6-5 and TRBJ2-3, with D unclear. The CDR3 contains 16 residues. The germline V and J ends were trimmed by 6 bases and 3 bases, with 19 bases remaining between them. CDR1 MNHEY and CDR2 SVGAGI come from the germline V gene. The CDR3 DNA reads as TGTGCCAGCAGGCTCCACGCGCGTCTAACTACAGATACGCAGTATTTT. This encodes CASRLHARLTTDTQYF.

The J gene is TRBJ2-3, the V gene TRBV28, with D maybe TRBD2 (5 bases). V was trimmed by 5 bases and J by 0 bases, leaving 18 bases between them. Per the germline V gene, CDR1 is MDHEN and CDR2 is SYDVKM. The CDR3 loop spans 17 amino acids. In DNA, the CDR3 is TGTGCCAGCAGTCCCTTTGGGAGAGGCTCTAGCACAGATACGCAGTATTTT. Protein: CASSPFGRGSSTDTQYF.

The V gene is TRBV21-1, the J gene TRBJ1-6. TRBV21-1 is an annotated pseudogene. The CDR3 spans 15 residues. The CDR3 region is CASGKVWAYNSPLHF. CDR3 sequence (DNA): TGTGCCAGCGGCAAAGTTTGGGCCTATAATTCACCCCTCCACTTT.

The genes are TRBV25-1 and TRBJ2-3; 12 nucleotides match TRBD2. The V gene end was trimmed by 0 bases and the J gene end by 1 base; junction bases not matched to a gene: 5. The CDR3 runs to 18 residues. CDR1 is MGHDK and CDR2 is SYGVNS in the germline V gene. DNA of the CDR3: TGTGCCAGCAGTGAATATTCACTAGCGGGGGGCCGCACAGATACGCAGTATTTT. Protein product: CASSEYSLAGGRTDTQYF. Combining the CDR3 with reference TRBV25-1 and TRBJ2-3 gives the whole variable domain EADIYQTPRYLVIGTGKKITLECSQTMGHDKMYWYQQDPGMELHLIHYSYGVNSTEKGDLSSESTVSRIRTEHFPLTLESARPSHTSQYLCASSEYSLAGGRTDTQYFGPGTRLTVL.

This clonotype turned up a few times. The chain uses TRBV6-2 or TRBV6-3 and TRBJ2-3; TRBD1 matches at 8 bases. Losses at the gene ends were 11 bases for V and 0 bases for J; bases not matched to a gene: 10. Germline loops: CDR1 MNHEY, CDR2 SVGEGT. CDR3 length: 15 amino acids. The CDR3 reads CAVDRVPTSTDTQYF. CDR3 coding DNA: TGTGCCGTGGACAGGGTTCCAACTAGCACAGATACGCAGTATTTT.

This rearrangement joins TRBV20-1 to TRBJ2-5; a possible D gene is TRBD1 (6 bases). The J call may be in error: the DNA end matches TRBJ2-7 better. Germline-derived CDR1 and CDR2 are DFQATT and SNEGSKA (reference sequence). The CDR3 totals 13 residues. The CDR3 DNA follows: TGCAGTGCTAGAACGGACAGAAGAGGCGAGCAGTACTTC. Residues: CSARTDRRGEQYF.

The chain joins TRBV9 to TRBJ2-1; TRBD1 is a possible D gene (6 bases). Deletions cut 0 bases from V and 8 bases from J, with 18 bases between. Per germline, CDR1 SGDLS and CDR2 YYNGEE. The CDR3 length is 16 residues. The CDR3, as DNA: TGTGCCAGCAGCGTAGCGTTAGTCAGACAGGACGATGAGCAGTTCTTC. It is translated as CASSVALVRQDDEQFF.

V usage is TRBV24-1 and J usage is TRBJ2-5; TRBD2 agrees at 12 bases. In germline, CDR1 is KGHDR, CDR2 SFDVKD. CDR3 length: 14 residues. With 9 bases clipped from V and 5 bases from J, the junction kept 6 bases outside the gene matches. The CDR3 region is CATSGTSGLETQYF. As DNA, the CDR3 is TGTGCCACCTCCGGGACTAGCGGGCTGGAGACCCAGTACTTC.

This clonotype was seen a handful of times. The rearrangement links TRBV24-1 to TRBJ1-2; D ambiguous. The V gene's germline CDR1 is KGHDR and CDR2 SFDVKD. V was shortened by 3 bases and J by 0 bases, with 10 bases between the two germline ends. This CDR3 has 15 residues. The chain's CDR3 is CATSDPRQANYGYTF. The CDR3 region has the DNA TGTGCCACCAGTGATCCTCGACAAGCTAACTATGGCTACACCTTC.

The chain joins TRBV5-1 to TRBJ2-1, with D tentatively TRBD2 (6 bases). The V end lost 0 bases, the J end lost 6 bases, and 13 bases lay between the germline ends. Germline V gene lookup returns CDR1 SGHRS and CDR2 YFSETQ. The CDR3 spans 15 residues. The CDR3 sequence is CASSLVETSPNEQFF. In DNA form, the CDR3 reads TGCGCCAGCAGCTTGGTCGAGACTAGTCCCAATGAGCAGTTCTTC.